This TCR beta chain appears in the sequencing data of a study of blood T cell repertoires in COVID-19. About the research overall: T cells, B-cell-depleted T cells, or PBMCs provided the cDNA or gDNA that served as material.

This clone has only one observation. The authors' processing: Reference gene primer amplification gave estimated nucleated cell counts. Only in-frame clones appear in the TCRdb table, and some are missing; sequencing was by immunoSEQ multiplex PCR. D and trimming were read from the DNA, whereas the V and J calls and clone size are those reported in that table. This sample has 80,000 to 100,000 clones; roughly 75% occur once, and the top ten carry about 8.1%. The specimen was peripheral blood. This TCR was sampled from a man in his fifties or sixties who had recovered from COVID-19.

CDR3 loop: CASSTAGTTYGYTF. In DNA, the CDR3 is TGTGCCAGCAGCACAGCCGGGACAACTTATGGCTACACCTTC. The chain recombines TRBV5-4 with TRBJ1-2; D may be TRBD1 (6 bases). V lost 4 bases and J lost 5, with 15 bases in between. Germline V gene sequence: CDR1 SGHNT, CDR2 YYREEE (reference sequence). The CDR3 spans 14 residues.